The 32 T cell receptor beta chains below come from one sample, sequenced in a study of T cell repertoires in cytomegalovirus infection. Their recognized antigens are unknown. TCRdb re-called the reads with MiXCR, one entry per CDR3 protein. Found here are about 89,000 distinct CDR3 sequences, approximately 30% of them singletons; the top ten hold roughly 70%. The specimen comprised CD8+ T cells from cultured PBMCs, sampled from culture after CMV antigen stimulation. Every receptor here comes from a human donor in good health (CMV status not recorded). Some clones in this sample may be carry-over from other donors' samples.

Only a few counts were recorded for this clonotype. The chain uses TRBV29-1 and TRBJ2-5; tentatively, D is TRBD2 (7 bases). Trimming pared 0 bases from V and 8 bases from J, leaving 13 bases between. The germline V gene has CDR1 SQVTM and CDR2 ANQGSEA. The CDR3 loop spans 13 amino acids. CDR3 protein: CSVEERGRGTQYF. CDR3 in DNA: TGCAGCGTTGAAGAGCGGGGGCGCGGAACCCAGTACTTC.

A few counts support this clonotype. The chain uses TRBV12-5 and TRBJ2-3, with D tentatively TRBD2 (5 bases). Per the germline V gene, CDR1 is LGHNT and CDR2 is FRNRAP. V lost 1 base, J lost 4 bases, and 18 bases lay in between. The CDR3 loop spans 17 amino acids. CDR3 region: CASGLGVSSPMADTQYF. The CDR3 DNA reads TGTGCTAGTGGTTTGGGAGTCTCTAGCCCAATGGCAGATACGCAGTATTTT.

With regard to this clonotype: Sequence at one end of the junction differs from germline and may be a read error. V gene TRBV7-2 combines with J gene TRBJ2-5; tentatively, D is TRBD2 (5 bases). The CDR3 totals 17 residues. Germline V lookup: CDR1 SGHTA, CDR2 FQGNSA. Here the CDR3 reads CANSLDSFGNIQETQYF. The CDR3 DNA is TGTGCCAACAGCTTAGATAGCTTCGGGAATATCCAAGAGACCCAGTACTTC.

The V gene is TRBV6-5, the J gene TRBJ2-7; D is ambiguous. V was trimmed by 0 bases and J by 3 bases, leaving 6 bases between them. Germline V gene sequence: CDR1 MNHEY, CDR2 SVGAGI. The CDR3 is 13 residues long. The CDR3 sequence is CASSYSFGYEQYF. In DNA, the CDR3 is TGTGCCAGCAGTTACTCGTTCGGCTACGAGCAGTACTTC.

This clonotype has more than one count but fewer than ten. The chain couples TRBV28 to TRBJ2-1; TRBD1 aligns across 8 bases. The ends lost 5 bases at V and 1 base at J; junction bases unmatched: 10. Germline CDR1 reads MDHEN; CDR2 reads SYDVKM. CDR3 length equals 17 residues. The CDR3 region has the DNA TGTGCCAGCAGTCCCCTTTTGCAGGGGGCTTCCTACAATGAGCAGTTCTTC. This translates into CASSPLLQGASYNEQFF.

Comment on this clonotype: Germline and junction disagree at one end, which may indicate a read error. The chain employs TRBV12-3 or TRBV12-4 and TRBJ2-5; D is possibly TRBD1 (7 bases). The CDR3 runs 12 residues. The CDR3 sequence: CASRPNGGTADF. The CDR3 region has the DNA TGTGCCAGCAGACCGAATGGCGGGACAGCTGACTTC.

The CDR3 loop reads CASSLGTGVGKGGEAFF. The CDR3, as DNA: TGTGCCAGCAGCTTAGGGACAGGTGTGGGGAAAGGTGGTGAAGCTTTCTTT. The chain joins TRBV5-5 to TRBJ1-1; TRBD1 aligns across 8 bases. The CDR3 is 17 residues long. With V trimmed by 2 bases and J by 7 bases, 16 bases remained unmatched. The germline CDR1 and CDR2 sequences are SGHKS and YYEKEE (reference sequence).

The rearrangement links TRBV14 to TRBJ2-3; D remains ambiguous. CDR1 SGHDN and CDR2 FVKESK come from the germline V gene. The germline V and J ends were trimmed by 0 bases and 4 bases, with 8 bases remaining between them. The CDR3 covers 14 residues. CDR3 sequence: CASSQEILADTQYF. The CDR3 DNA follows: TGTGCCAGCAGCCAAGAAATCCTCGCAGATACGCAGTATTTT.

The V call is TRBV15, the J call TRBJ2-3; no definite D call. Germline values: CDR1 LNHNV, CDR2 YYDKDF (reference sequence). Trimming cost V 1 base and J 5 bases, with 4 bases left between them. This CDR3 is 12 amino acids long. The CDR3 reads CATSRVQDTQYF. CDR3 in DNA: TGTGCCACCAGCAGAGTTCAAGATACGCAGTATTTT.

The chain employs TRBV4-1 and TRBJ1-5; D not certain. Trimming pared 4 bases from V and 4 bases from J, leaving 8 bases between. There are 13 residues in the CDR3. The germline V gene has CDR1 MGHRA and CDR2 YSYEKL. In DNA, the CDR3 is TGCGCCAGCAGCCCCACAGAGAATCAGCCCCAGCATTTT. It is translated as CASSPTENQPQHF.

This chain connects TRBV27 to TRBJ2-1; D assignment may be TRBD1 or TRBD2 (6 bases each). The CDR3 sequence is 15 residues long. The ends were cut back, 8 bases at V and 5 bases at J, with 19 bases in the middle. Germline V CDR1 and CDR2: MNHEY, SMNVEV (reference sequence). The CDR3 loop reads CASARGRLTNNEQFF. CDR3 DNA sequence: TGTGCCAGCGCCCGGGGGCGACTCACAAACAATGAGCAGTTCTTC.

The chain has TRBV4-1 and TRBJ2-7; the D is unclear. The V and J ends lost 0 bases and 6 bases respectively, with 18 bases between them. The CDR3 is 16 residues long. Germline-derived CDR1 and CDR2 are MGHRA and YSYEKL. CDR3 sequence (DNA): TGCGCCAGCAGCCAAGATTTGGCAGGCCCCTTCGGCGAGCAGTACTTC. It is translated as CASSQDLAGPFGEQYF.

This chain links TRBV5-4 with TRBJ2-3, with 9 positions matching TRBD2. This CDR3 contains 17 residues. With 0 bases clipped from V and 5 bases from J, the junction kept 10 bases outside the gene matches. Germline CDR1 SGHNT, CDR2 YYREEE (reference sequence). The CDR3: CASSLGVRRGGLDTQYF. The CDR3 nucleotides are TGTGCCAGCAGCTTGGGTGTCAGGCGGGGGGGCCTAGATACGCAGTATTTT.

This clonotype has more than one count but fewer than ten. The chain uses TRBV5-1 and TRBJ2-1; 10 bases line up with TRBD2. V lost 4 bases, J lost 5 bases, and 9 bases stayed unmatched. Germline CDR1 reads SGHRS; CDR2 reads YFSETQ. The CDR3 covers 16 residues. CDR3: CASSTYPSGGNNEQFF. For the CDR3, the DNA is TGCGCCAGCAGCACTTATCCTAGCGGGGGCAACAATGAGCAGTTCTTC.

CDR3 nucleotide sequence: TGTGCCAGCAGTGCCGGGACAGGGTTCACCGGGGAGCTGTTTTTT. Encoded protein: CASSAGTGFTGELFF. This chain links TRBV6-2 or TRBV6-3 with TRBJ2-2; 9 nucleotides align to TRBD1. The ends lost 5 bases at V and 4 bases at J; junction bases unmatched: 5. CDR3 length: 15 amino acids. The V gene's germline CDR1 is MNHEY and CDR2 SVGEGT.

The rearrangement links TRBV6-1 to TRBJ2-1; TRBD2 aligns across 7 bases. V was clipped by 2 bases and J by 9 bases; unmatched bases: 4. Germline CDR1 is MNHNS and CDR2 is SASEGT. This CDR3 has 13 amino acids. The CDR3 bases are TGTGCCAGCAGTGAAACTAGCGCGGGTGAGCAGTTCTTC. It is translated as CASSETSAGEQFF.

The CDR3 spells CASSQEFSQETQYF. In DNA form, the CDR3 reads TGCGCCAGCAGCCAAGAGTTCAGTCAAGAGACCCAGTACTTC. The chain is built from TRBV4-1 and TRBJ2-5; D gene uncertain. V was cut by 0 bases and J by 2 bases, with 7 bases left in between. The CDR3 extends over 14 amino acids. Per the germline V gene, CDR1 is MGHRA and CDR2 is YSYEKL.

This clonotype showed up many times. This rearrangement joins TRBV11-2 to TRBJ2-2, with 7 bases matching TRBD2. Losses at the gene ends were 8 bases for V and 5 bases for J; bases not matched to a gene: 8. The CDR3 contains 14 residues. The germline V gene encodes CDR1 SGHAT and CDR2 FQNNGV. This CDR3 is CASARGEGTGELFF. The CDR3 DNA is TGTGCCAGCGCCCGGGGGGAAGGTACCGGGGAGCTGTTTTTT.

The chain recombines TRBV10-3 with TRBJ1-4, with TRBD1 identical over 10 bases. CDR3 length equals 15 residues. Germline V CDR1 and CDR2: ENHRY, SYGVKD. V shed 0 bases, J shed 8 bases, and the junction held 3 bases outside the gene matches. CDR3 coding DNA: TGTGCCATCAGTGAGTCAGGACAGGGGGGAGAAAAACTGTTTTTT. Protein: CAISESGQGGEKLFF.

This clonotype was recorded at least ten times. The chain is built from TRBV9 and TRBJ1-6; TRBD1 is a possible D gene (6 bases). From germline, CDR1 is SGDLS and CDR2 YYNGEE. This CDR3 has 16 residues. Trimming left V 0 bases short and J 9 bases short, with 16 bases between. The CDR3 DNA reads as TGTGCCAGCAGCGTAGGAGGGGGGGCAGACTTTTCACCCCTCCACTTT. It translates to CASSVGGGADFSPLHF.

At least ten counts were recorded for this clonotype. The chain has TRBV6-1 and TRBJ1-5; D is unresolved. This CDR3 contains 13 residues. The V gene lost 1 base and the J gene lost 9 bases, with 10 bases spanning the gap. Germline CDR1 is MNHNS and CDR2 is SASEGT. The CDR3 loop reads CASSEVRAGPQHF. In DNA, the CDR3 is TGTGCCAGCAGTGAAGTCCGCGCCGGGCCCCAGCATTTT.

This clonotype was seen a handful of times. This sequence joins TRBV4-1 and TRBJ1-1; D gene uncertain. Trimming removed 0 bases from V and 4 bases from J, with 15 bases in between. Germline CDR1 MGHRA, CDR2 YSYEKL. CDR3 length: 16 residues. The CDR3 spells CASSQERQPWGTEAFF. The CDR3 nucleotides are TGCGCCAGCAGCCAAGAGAGACAACCCTGGGGCACTGAAGCTTTCTTT.

This clonotype occurred a few times. The V and J genes are TRBV7-9 and TRBJ2-5; D uncertain. V was trimmed by 5 bases and J by 1 base, leaving 8 bases between them. Per the germline V gene, CDR1 is SEHNR and CDR2 is FQNEAQ (reference sequence). The CDR3 consists of 13 residues. The CDR3 bases are TGTGCCAGCAGCCCCTCCGCCCAAGAGACCCAGTACTTC. It encodes CASSPSAQETQYF.

The chain combines TRBV7-7 with TRBJ1-1; D unclear. Looked up from germline, CDR1 is SSHAT and CDR2 is FNYEAQ (reference sequence). Deletions cut 8 bases from V and 4 bases from J, with 14 bases between. The CDR3 runs 13 residues. In DNA, the CDR3 is TGTGCCAGCGAGGCTTTACGGGGCACTGAAGCTTTCTTT. It translates to CASEALRGTEAFF.

This clonotype turned up a few times. CDR3 residues: CASRPSAGTVNQPQHF. Here the CDR3 DNA reads TGTGCCAGCAGGCCCAGTGCCGGGACTGTGAATCAGCCCCAGCATTTT. The chain employs TRBV6-2 or TRBV6-3 and TRBJ1-5, with D perhaps matching TRBD1 (5 bases). Per germline, CDR1 MNHEY and CDR2 SVGEGT. V gave up 6 bases and J gave up 4 bases, with 19 bases separating them. CDR3 length: 16 residues.

This clonotype was picked up a small number of times. CDR3 sequence: CAISGEAGELFF. In DNA, the CDR3 is TGTGCCATCAGTGGCGAGGCCGGGGAGCTGTTTTTT. The rearrangement uses TRBV10-3 and TRBJ2-2; D unclear. V was pared by 4 bases and J by 6 bases, with 6 bases between. CDR1 is ENHRY, CDR2 SYGVKD, per germline. The CDR3 runs to 12 residues.

This clonotype has just a few counts. V and J are TRBV7-9 and TRBJ2-3, with D perhaps TRBD1 (6 bases). CDR1 is SEHNR and CDR2 is FQNEAQ in the germline V gene (reference sequence). The CDR3 totals 12 residues. The ends were cut back, 4 bases at V and 6 bases at J, with 8 bases in the middle. The chain's CDR3 is CASSSQGDTQYF. The CDR3 DNA reads as TGTGCCAGCAGCTCGCAGGGGGATACGCAGTATTTT.

V is TRBV6-2 or TRBV6-3 and J is TRBJ2-7; possibly TRBD2 for D (6 bases). This CDR3 contains 15 residues. Per germline, CDR1 MNHEY and CDR2 SVGEGT. V lost 5 bases and J lost 0, with 14 bases in between. CDR3 amino acids: CASSREGLGSYEQYF. The CDR3 region has the DNA TGTGCCAGCAGTCGCGAGGGACTCGGCTCCTACGAGCAGTACTTC.

This clonotype has a handful of counts. The rearrangement joins TRBV12-3 or TRBV12-4 to TRBJ1-5; D is uncertain. This CDR3 has 14 amino acids. Trimming shortened V by 4 bases and J by 5 bases, and 12 bases separated the two germline ends. The chain's CDR3 is CASSYGPADQPQHF. CDR3 coding DNA: TGTGCCAGCAGTTACGGGCCGGCGGATCAGCCCCAGCATTTT.

The chain uses TRBV4-1 and TRBJ2-3; D is undetermined. The V end lost 2 bases, the J end lost 0 bases, and 9 bases lay between the germline ends. Germline CDR1 MGHRA, CDR2 YSYEKL. The CDR3 is 15 amino acids. CDR3 sequence reads: CASSQLDLSTDTQYF. CDR3 nucleotides: TGCGCCAGCAGCCAATTAGACCTCAGCACAGATACGCAGTATTTT.

This clonotype was counted many times. The chain is built from TRBV6-1 and TRBJ2-6; D ambiguous. CDR1 and CDR2 from the germline V gene are MNHNS and SASEGT. This CDR3 contains 17 residues. The V end was cut by 7 bases, the J end by 0 bases, with 16 bases between. CDR3 in amino acids: CASTRRGRNSGANVLTF. Here the CDR3 DNA reads TGTGCCAGCACCAGACGTGGACGTAACTCTGGGGCCAACGTCCTGACTTTC.

This clonotype was counted a few times. V and J are TRBV28 and TRBJ2-3, with TRBD1 matching over 8 bases. The germline CDR1 and CDR2 sequences are MDHEN and SYDVKM. This CDR3 comprises 14 residues. Trimming at V came to 7 bases and at J to 0 bases, leaving 3 bases not matched to a gene. The CDR3 DNA follows: TGTGCCAGCAAAGCAGGGGGCAGCACAGATACGCAGTATTTT. Protein product: CASKAGGSTDTQYF.